This TCR beta chain came from a study of monozygotic twins with inflammatory bowel disease. Germline V gene sequence: CDR1 SGHTS, CDR2 YDEGEE. This CDR3 region has 14 residues. Comment on this clonotype: Antigen unknown.

General observations from the study: Versus healthy twins, IBD patients showed fewer clonotypes shared with others, especially with disease activity. The authors note that differing immunosuppressive treatments may have added variability to patient repertoires. It was in IBD patients that TCRbeta diversity (inverse Simpson) was lower than in healthy co-twins.

Starting material for each TCR library was roughly 3,500 ng of total RNA. From the 5' RACE reads, TCRdb lists one entry per CDR3 protein and no DNA. The sample shows around 210,000 distinct CDR3 sequences, and 6% to 9% sits with its ten largest clones. The sequence was collected from a human donor with ulcerative colitis or Crohn's disease, or a healthy co-twin of an affected twin (not recorded which). V and J are TRBV5-8 and TRBJ1-1; TCRdb returns TRBD1, unconfirmable since there is no DNA. Input material: blood. CDR3 residues: CASSFDRDYTEAFF.